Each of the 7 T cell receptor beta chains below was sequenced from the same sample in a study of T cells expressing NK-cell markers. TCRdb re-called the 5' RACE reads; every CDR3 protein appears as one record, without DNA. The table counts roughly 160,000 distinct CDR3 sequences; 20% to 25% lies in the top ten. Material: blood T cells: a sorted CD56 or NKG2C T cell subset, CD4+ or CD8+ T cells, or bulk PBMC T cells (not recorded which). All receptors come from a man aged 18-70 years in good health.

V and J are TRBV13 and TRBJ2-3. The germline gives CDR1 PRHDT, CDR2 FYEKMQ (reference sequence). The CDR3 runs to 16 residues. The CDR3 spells CASSFMAVGGTDTQYF. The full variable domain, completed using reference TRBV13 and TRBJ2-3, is AAGVIQSPRHLIKEKRETATLKCYPIPRHDTVYWYQQGPGQDPQFLISFYEKMQSDKGSIPDRFSAQQFSDYHSELNMSSLELGDSALYFCASSFMAVGGTDTQYFGPGTRLTVL.

The CDR3 sequence is CASSASGTSELPTSYEQYF. The gene calls are TRBV5-1 and TRBJ2-7; checking the TCRdb D call of TRBD2 is not possible without DNA. The CDR3 runs 19 residues. The germline V gene has CDR1 SGHRS and CDR2 YFSETQ.

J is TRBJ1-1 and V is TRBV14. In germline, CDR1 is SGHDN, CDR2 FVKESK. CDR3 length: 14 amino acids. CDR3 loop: CASSQDFLDTEAFF.

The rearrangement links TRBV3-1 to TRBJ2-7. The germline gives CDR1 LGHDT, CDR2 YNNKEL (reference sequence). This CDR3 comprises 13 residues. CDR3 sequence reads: CASSQEKTTEQYF.

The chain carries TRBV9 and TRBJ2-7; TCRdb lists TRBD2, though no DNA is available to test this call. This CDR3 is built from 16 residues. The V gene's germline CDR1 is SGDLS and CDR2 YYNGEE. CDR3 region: CASSVAGLAGSYEQYF. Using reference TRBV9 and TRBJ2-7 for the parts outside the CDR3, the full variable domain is DSGVTQTPKHLITATGQRVTLRCSPRSGDLSVYWYQQSLDQGLQFLIQYYNGEERAKGNILERFSAQQFPDLHSELNLSSLELGDSALYFCASSVAGLAGSYEQYFGPGTRLTVT.

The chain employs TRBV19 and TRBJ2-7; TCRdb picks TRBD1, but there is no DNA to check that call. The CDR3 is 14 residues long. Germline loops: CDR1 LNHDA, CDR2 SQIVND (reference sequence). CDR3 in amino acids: CASSPRGFGYEQYF.

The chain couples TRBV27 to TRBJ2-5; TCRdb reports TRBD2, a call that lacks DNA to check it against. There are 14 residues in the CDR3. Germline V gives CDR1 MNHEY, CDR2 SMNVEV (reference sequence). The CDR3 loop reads CASSFQRGEETQYF.